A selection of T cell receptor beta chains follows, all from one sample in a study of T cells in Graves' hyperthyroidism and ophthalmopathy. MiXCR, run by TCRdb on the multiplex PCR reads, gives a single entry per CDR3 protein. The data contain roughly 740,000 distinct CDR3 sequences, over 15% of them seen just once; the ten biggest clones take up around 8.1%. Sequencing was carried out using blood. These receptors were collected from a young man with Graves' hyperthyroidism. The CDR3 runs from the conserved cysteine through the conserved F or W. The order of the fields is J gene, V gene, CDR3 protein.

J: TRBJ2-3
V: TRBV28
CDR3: CASSPLRTGTRDTQYF

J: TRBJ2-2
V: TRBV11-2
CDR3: CASSSVAGGTGELFF

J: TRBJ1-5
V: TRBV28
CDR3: CASSLPAGGQPQHF

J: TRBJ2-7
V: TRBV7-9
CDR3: CASSLATGEQYF

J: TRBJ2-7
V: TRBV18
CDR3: CASSPNPGLGDYEQYF

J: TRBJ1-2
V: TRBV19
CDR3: CASKEGHYGYTF

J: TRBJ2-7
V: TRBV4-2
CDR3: CASSQVEASYEQYF

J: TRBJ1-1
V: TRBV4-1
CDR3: CASSQDKGQNTEAFF

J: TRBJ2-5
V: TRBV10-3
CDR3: CAISALAGAKMEETQYF

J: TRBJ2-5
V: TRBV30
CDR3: CAWCSGGGAQETQYF

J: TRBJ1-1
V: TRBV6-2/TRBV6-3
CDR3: CASSYRDTEAFF

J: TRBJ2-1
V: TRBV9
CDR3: CASSLHQEAEQFF

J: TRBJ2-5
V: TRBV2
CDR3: CASSEGTGEYQETQYF

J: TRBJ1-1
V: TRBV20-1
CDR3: CSAGDSQKGTEAFF

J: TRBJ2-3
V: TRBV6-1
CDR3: CASPPSGRTDTQYF

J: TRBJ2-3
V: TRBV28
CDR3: CASSFAGAQPDTQYF

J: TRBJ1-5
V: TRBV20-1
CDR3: CSADGQGRYSNQPQHF

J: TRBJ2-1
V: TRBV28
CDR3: CASSPLVLATNYNEQFF

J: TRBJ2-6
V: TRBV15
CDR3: CATSRSSSGANVLTF

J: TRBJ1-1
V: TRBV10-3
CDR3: CAIGTPNTEAFF

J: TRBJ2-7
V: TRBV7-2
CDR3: CASSLETRTGAYEQYF

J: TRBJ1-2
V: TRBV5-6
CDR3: CASSLGRLRGDGYTF

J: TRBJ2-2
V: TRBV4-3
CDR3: CASSQDRTGGIGELFF

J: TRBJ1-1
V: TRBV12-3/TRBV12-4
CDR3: CASSAGLTEAFF

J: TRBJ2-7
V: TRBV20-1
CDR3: CSASHGLDSYEQYF

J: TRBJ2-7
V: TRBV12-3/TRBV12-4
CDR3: CASTWGGRQHEQYF

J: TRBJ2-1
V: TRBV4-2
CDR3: CASSPSQRFGVGGGEQFF

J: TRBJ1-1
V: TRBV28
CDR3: CASSLQVNTEAFF

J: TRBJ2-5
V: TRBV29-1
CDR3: CSVDRDSQETQYF

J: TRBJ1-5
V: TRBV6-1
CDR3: CASSELGSFQPQHF

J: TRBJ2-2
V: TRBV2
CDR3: CASSDLSNTGELFF

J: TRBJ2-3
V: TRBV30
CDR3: CAWSVRDASTDTQYF

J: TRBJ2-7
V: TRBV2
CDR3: CASSDPPSGSYEQYF

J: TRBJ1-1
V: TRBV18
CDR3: CASSPAGRLNTEAFF

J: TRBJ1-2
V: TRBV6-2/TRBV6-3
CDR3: CASTVDGNYGYTF

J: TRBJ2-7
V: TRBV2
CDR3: CASSRDEEGQQYF

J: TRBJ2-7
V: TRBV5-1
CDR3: CASRTGTASYEQYF

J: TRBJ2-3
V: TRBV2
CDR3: CASSTGTHFWDTQYF

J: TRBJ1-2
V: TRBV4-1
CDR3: CASSHLRQGSNYGYTF

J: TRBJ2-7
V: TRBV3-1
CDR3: CASSQILADYYEQYF

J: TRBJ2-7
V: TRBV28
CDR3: CASSFAESYEQYF

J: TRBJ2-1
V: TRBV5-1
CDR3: CASSAPNNEQFF

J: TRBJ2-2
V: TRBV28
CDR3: CASSYGNTGELFF

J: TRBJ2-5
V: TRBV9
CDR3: CASSEPRETQYF

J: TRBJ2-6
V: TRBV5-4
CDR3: CASTDRRGSGANVLTF

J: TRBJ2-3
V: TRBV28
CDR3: CASSPLGRTDTQYF

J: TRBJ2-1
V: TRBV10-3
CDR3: CAISAGDLRREQFF

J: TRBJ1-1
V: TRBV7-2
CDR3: CASSLATGGWTTLEAFF

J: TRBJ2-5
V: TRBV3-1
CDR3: CASSQDLWGETQYF

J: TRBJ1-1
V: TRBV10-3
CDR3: CAISDRSNTEAFF

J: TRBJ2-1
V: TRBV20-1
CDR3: CSAGRESNEQFF

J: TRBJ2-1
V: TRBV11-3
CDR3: CASRTMDRNNEQFF

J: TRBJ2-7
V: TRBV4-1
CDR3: CASSQDVNGEQYF

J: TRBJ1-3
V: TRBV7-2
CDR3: CASSPSHGGGNTIYF

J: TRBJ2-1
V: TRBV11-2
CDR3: CASSLVGQGRNEQFF

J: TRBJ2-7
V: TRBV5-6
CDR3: CASSQGHQNSYEQYF

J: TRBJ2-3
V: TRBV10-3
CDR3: CAAGLASTDTQYF

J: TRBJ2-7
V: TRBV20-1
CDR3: CSALAEVGYEQYF

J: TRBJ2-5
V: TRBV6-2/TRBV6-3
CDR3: CASASGSQETQYF